A selection of T cell receptor beta chains follows, all from one sample in a study of T cell responses to AZD1222 COVID-19 vaccine. Clones were read by immunoSEQ multiplex PCR, and TCRdb kept only the in-frame ones, dropping some. Seen here are under 130,000 clones, about nine tenths observed once, and the top ten hold around 4.8%. The sequenced sample was peripheral blood, obtained on day 0 of AZD1222 vaccination. The receptor source for this set is an adult in good health. Both conserved end residues are part of each CDR3. The order of the fields is J gene, clone size, D gene, V gene, CDR3 protein, CDR3 DNA. The D gene is left open where the match is weak. Not all rows give a size; the values are once, few, many and, for expanded clones, a class.

j_gene: TRBJ2-7
abundance: -
d_gene: -
v_gene: TRBV18
CDR3aa: CASSPPLGEQYF
CDR3nt: TGTGCCAGCTCACCACCGTTGGGCGAGCAGTACTTC

j_gene: TRBJ1-1
abundance: -
d_gene: -
v_gene: TRBV9
CDR3aa: CASSRRVTNTEAFF
CDR3nt: TGTGCCAGCAGCCGCCGGGTCACGAACACTGAAGCTTTCTTT

j_gene: TRBJ2-3
abundance: once
d_gene: TRBD1
v_gene: TRBV5-4
CDR3aa: CASSFPPGQKTDTQYF
CDR3nt: TGTGCCAGCAGCTTCCCTCCGGGACAGAAAACAGATACGCAGTATTTT

j_gene: TRBJ1-1
abundance: -
d_gene: -
v_gene: TRBV2
CDR3aa: CASSWTENTEAFF
CDR3nt: TGTGCCAGCAGTTGGACGGAGAACACTGAAGCTTTCTTT

j_gene: TRBJ2-3
abundance: -
d_gene: -
v_gene: TRBV18
CDR3aa: CASSSTDTQYF
CDR3nt: TGTGCCAGCTCAAGCACAGATACGCAGTATTTT

j_gene: TRBJ1-1
abundance: -
d_gene: -
v_gene: TRBV20-1
CDR3aa: CSALENTEAFF
CDR3nt: TGCAGTGCTCTGGAGAACACTGAAGCTTTCTTT

j_gene: TRBJ1-2
abundance: once
d_gene: -
v_gene: TRBV6-6
CDR3aa: CASMTRDGYTF
CDR3nt: TGTGCCAGCATGACTCGGGATGGCTACACCTTC

j_gene: TRBJ2-7
abundance: -
d_gene: -
v_gene: TRBV6-5
CDR3aa: CASESDSSYEQYF
CDR3nt: TGTGCCAGCGAGTCGGACAGCTCCTACGAGCAGTACTTC

j_gene: TRBJ1-2
abundance: few
d_gene: -
v_gene: TRBV5-1
CDR3aa: CASSSGEFSVRHINYGYTF
CDR3nt: TGCGCCAGCAGCTCCGGGGAATTCTCTGTACGACATATCAACTATGGCTACACCTTC

j_gene: TRBJ2-1
abundance: -
d_gene: -
v_gene: TRBV30
CDR3aa: CAWRPSPHDEQFF
CDR3nt: TGTGCCTGGAGACCTAGTCCCCACGATGAGCAGTTCTTC

j_gene: TRBJ1-5
abundance: -
d_gene: -
v_gene: TRBV30
CDR3aa: CAWSVYSNQPQHF
CDR3nt: TGTGCCTGGAGTGTGTATAGCAATCAGCCCCAGCATTTT

j_gene: TRBJ1-6
abundance: few
d_gene: -
v_gene: TRBV7-2
CDR3aa: CASSLAHLAVLHF
CDR3nt: TGTGCCAGCAGCTTAGCTCACCTGGCGGTCCTCCACTTT

j_gene: TRBJ2-7
abundance: -
d_gene: -
v_gene: TRBV6-5
CDR3aa: CASSDQAGSYEQYF
CDR3nt: TGTGCCAGTTCAGATCAGGCCGGGTCCTACGAGCAGTACTTC

j_gene: TRBJ1-5
abundance: -
d_gene: -
v_gene: TRBV9
CDR3aa: CASSRGALSNQPQHF
CDR3nt: TGTGCCAGCAGCCGGGGGGCCCTAAGCAATCAGCCCCAGCATTTT

j_gene: TRBJ2-5
abundance: -
d_gene: -
v_gene: TRBV6-5
CDR3aa: CASSYSRQYQETQYF
CDR3nt: TGTGCCAGCAGTTACTCGAGACAGTACCAAGAGACCCAGTACTTC

j_gene: TRBJ2-1
abundance: -
d_gene: -
v_gene: TRBV7-8
CDR3aa: CASSPRLRINEQFF
CDR3nt: TGTGCCAGCAGCCCCCGACTACGAATCAATGAGCAGTTCTTC

j_gene: TRBJ2-1
abundance: -
d_gene: -
v_gene: TRBV6-1
CDR3aa: CASSEGPRNEQFF
CDR3nt: TGTGCCAGCAGTGAAGGACCACGAAATGAGCAGTTCTTC

j_gene: TRBJ1-2
abundance: once
d_gene: -
v_gene: TRBV30
CDR3aa: CAWSPRTTNYGYTF
CDR3nt: TGTGCCTGGAGTCCCCGGACGACTAACTATGGCTACACCTTC

j_gene: TRBJ1-2
abundance: few
d_gene: -
v_gene: TRBV2
CDR3aa: CASSGTGNYGYTF
CDR3nt: TGTGCCAGCAGTGGAACAGGGAACTATGGCTACACCTTC

j_gene: TRBJ2-2
abundance: -
d_gene: TRBD2
v_gene: TRBV2
CDR3aa: CASTRTSGRSGELFF
CDR3nt: TGTGCCAGCACTCGGACTAGTGGGCGGTCCGGGGAGCTGTTTTTT

j_gene: TRBJ1-1
abundance: -
d_gene: -
v_gene: TRBV6-5
CDR3aa: CASSPGEGGTEAFF
CDR3nt: TGTGCCAGCAGCCCCGGGGAGGGGGGCACTGAAGCTTTCTTT

j_gene: TRBJ2-7
abundance: -
d_gene: -
v_gene: TRBV11-2
CDR3aa: CASSLDRLYEQYF
CDR3nt: TGTGCCAGCAGCTTAGATCGCCTATACGAGCAGTACTTC

j_gene: TRBJ2-7
abundance: -
d_gene: -
v_gene: TRBV5-1
CDR3aa: CASSFGQLYEQYF
CDR3nt: TGCGCCAGCAGCTTCGGGCAGCTGTACGAGCAGTACTTC

j_gene: TRBJ1-6
abundance: once
d_gene: -
v_gene: TRBV19
CDR3aa: CATAARGGNSPLHF
CDR3nt: TGTGCCACCGCGGCTCGTGGTGGTAATTCACCCCTCCACTTT

j_gene: TRBJ1-2
abundance: -
d_gene: TRBD1
v_gene: TRBV4-1
CDR3aa: CASSPSRGQAANYGYTF
CDR3nt: TGCGCCAGCAGCCCCTCCCGGGGACAGGCGGCTAACTATGGCTACACCTTC

j_gene: TRBJ1-1
abundance: -
d_gene: -
v_gene: TRBV7-2
CDR3aa: CASSLAAGHGTEAFF
CDR3nt: TGTGCCAGCAGCTTGGCTGCAGGCCACGGCACTGAAGCTTTCTTT

j_gene: TRBJ1-4
abundance: -
d_gene: TRBD1
v_gene: TRBV29-1
CDR3aa: CSVATGIFEKLFF
CDR3nt: TGCAGCGTGGCGACAGGGATCTTTGAAAAACTGTTTTTT

j_gene: TRBJ1-1
abundance: -
d_gene: TRBD1
v_gene: TRBV6-1
CDR3aa: CASSEGDMDRGDEAFF
CDR3nt: TGTGCCAGCAGTGAAGGCGATATGGACAGGGGCGATGAAGCTTTCTTT

j_gene: TRBJ1-3
abundance: -
d_gene: -
v_gene: TRBV15
CDR3aa: CATSRDWAHSGNTIYF
CDR3nt: TGTGCCACCAGCAGAGATTGGGCACACTCTGGAAACACCATATATTTT